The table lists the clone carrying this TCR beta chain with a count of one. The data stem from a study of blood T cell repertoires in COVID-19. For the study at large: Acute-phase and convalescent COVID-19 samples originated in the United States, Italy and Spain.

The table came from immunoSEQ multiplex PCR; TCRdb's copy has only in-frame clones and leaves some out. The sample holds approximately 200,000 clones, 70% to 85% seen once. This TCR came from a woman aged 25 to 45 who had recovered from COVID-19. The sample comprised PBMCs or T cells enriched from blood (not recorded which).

CDR3 DNA: TGTGCCAGCAGTCCGCGAGAGAGCAATCAGCCCCAGCATTTT. Its translation: CASSPRESNQPQHF. The rearrangement uses TRBV28 and TRBJ1-5, with D uncertain. V was pared by 5 bases and J by 1 base, with 9 bases between. This CDR3 has 14 residues. Germline CDR1 reads MDHEN; CDR2 reads SYDVKM.